The 29 T cell receptor beta chains listed next were all sequenced from one sample in a study of OX40 agonist ivuxolimab in advanced cancers. This table comes from immunoSEQ multiplex PCR, and its TCRdb copy is limited to in-frame clones, with some not included. The table lists 78,000 or so clones, under 95% of them singletons, with 10% in the top ten. The material was CD4+ or CD8+ T cells sorted from blood, obtained in a trial of the OX40 agonist ivuxolimab. The source is an adult with an advanced solid tumor such as melanoma, head and neck, liver or kidney cancer.

The rearrangement links TRBV4-1 to TRBJ1-5; weak D call: TRBD1 (5 bases). CDR3 length: 14 residues. Germline values: CDR1 MGHRA, CDR2 YSYEKL. The V end lost 1 base, the J end lost 2 bases, and 6 bases lay between the germline ends. The chain's CDR3 is CASSQVGGNQPQHF. The CDR3, as DNA: TGCGCCAGCAGCCAAGTAGGGGGCAATCAGCCCCAGCATTTT.

The J gene is TRBJ2-3, the V gene TRBV13, with a possible D match to TRBD2 (6 bases). Trimming removed 5 bases at V and 2 bases at J, with 17 bases between. There are 16 residues in the CDR3. CDR1 is PRHDT, CDR2 FYEKMQ, per germline (reference sequence). In nucleotides, the CDR3 is TGTGCCAGCAGCCTCCCCCCGGGGGTGGTCACAGATACGCAGTATTTT. It is translated as CASSLPPGVVTDTQYF.

V and J are TRBV19 and TRBJ2-5; 7 nucleotides agree with TRBD1. The CDR3 is 19 residues long. Germline CDR1 reads LNHDA; CDR2 reads SQIVND (reference sequence). V trimming: 1 base; J trimming: 2 bases; junction bases outside the gene matches: 16. The CDR3 DNA reads as TGTGCCAGTAGTATAGGAAGACGGTTAGGGGGCTGGGGGCAAGAGACCCAGTACTTC. It yields the protein CASSIGRRLGGWGQETQYF. The full variable domain, completed using reference TRBV19 and TRBJ2-5, is DGGITQSPKYLFRKEGQNVTLSCEQNLNHDAMYWYRQDPGQGLRLIYYSQIVNDFQKGDIAEGYSVSREKKESFPLTVTSAQKNPTAFYLCASSIGRRLGGWGQETQYFGPGTRLLVL.

The chain joins TRBV14 to TRBJ1-2, with D hard to call. V lost 4 bases, J lost 4 bases, and 19 bases lay in between. CDR1 is SGHDN, CDR2 FVKESK, per germline. The CDR3 is 16 amino acids. Here the CDR3 reads CASSRDPNDRPYGYTF. CDR3 coding DNA: TGTGCCAGCAGCCGCGACCCAAACGACCGCCCCTATGGCTACACCTTC.

The chain links TRBV21-1 to TRBJ2-4. TRBV21-1 is flagged as a pseudogene. The CDR3 length is 14 residues. The CDR3 sequence is CASSIPGPKNIQYF. CDR3 nucleotides: TGTGCCAGCAGCATCCCGGGACCCAAAAACATTCAGTACTTC.

This sequence joins TRBV4-2 and TRBJ2-2, with D hard to call. V shed 8 bases and J shed 0 bases, with 7 bases lying between them. This CDR3 spans 13 amino acids. CDR1 and CDR2 (germline): LGHNA, YNFKEQ. In nucleotides, the CDR3 is TGTGCCAGCCCGTCCCCGAACACCGGGGAGCTGTTTTTT. Its translation is CASPSPNTGELFF.

This clone was counted once. The chain recombines TRBV4-1 with TRBJ2-5, with 11 nucleotides matching TRBD2. The DNA matches TRBJ2-7 better at its end, which makes the J call doubtful. This CDR3 contains 15 residues. The V gene's germline CDR1 is MGHRA and CDR2 YSYEKL. CDR3 bases: TGCGCCAGCAGCCAAGTTGCTAGCGGGGGGTTCGAGCAGTACTTC. Amino acid sequence: CASSQVASGGFEQYF.

The gene calls are TRBV10-2 and TRBJ1-1; 10 bases are shared with TRBD1. The junction had 7 bases not matched to a gene; V was cut back by 5 bases and J by 7 bases. From germline, CDR1 is WSHSY and CDR2 SAAADI. There are 14 residues in the CDR3. Here the CDR3 DNA reads TGCGCCAGCAGTCCCGGGACAGGGGACGGTGAAGCTTTCTTT. Translating it yields CASSPGTGDGEAFF.

CDR3 sequence: CASSLGPGDYEQYF. In DNA form, the CDR3 reads TGTGCCAGCAGCTTAGGCCCGGGGGACTACGAGCAGTACTTC. The chain links TRBV11-2 to TRBJ2-7, with a weak D call TRBD2 (6 bases). This CDR3 is 14 amino acids long. Per germline, CDR1 SGHAT and CDR2 FQNNGV. V lost 1 base to trimming and J lost 3 bases, with 10 bases between them.

The CDR3 reads CASLSGGLSYNEQFF. CDR3 coding DNA: TGTGCCAGCTTGAGCGGGGGGCTCTCCTACAATGAGCAGTTCTTC. The V and J genes are TRBV6-5 and TRBJ2-1; 9 positions match TRBD2. J gave up 0 bases and V 8 bases, and 5 bases lay outside the gene matches. CDR3 length: 15 amino acids. Germline-derived CDR1 and CDR2 are MNHEY and SVGAGI.

This chain connects TRBV5-4 to TRBJ1-1; the match to TRBD1 covers 10 bases. Germline V gene lookup returns CDR1 SGHNT and CDR2 YYREEE (reference sequence). The CDR3 is 16 residues long. The V gene end was trimmed by 0 bases and the J gene end by 5 bases; junction bases not matched to a gene: 7. CDR3 sequence: CASSLAFMGQGTEAFF. CDR3 sequence (DNA): TGTGCCAGCAGCTTGGCCTTCATGGGACAGGGGACTGAAGCTTTCTTT.

The chain links TRBV9 to TRBJ1-3; TRBD1 might be the D (5 bases). Between the trimmed V and J ends, which lost 5 bases and 8 bases, there was a span of 8 bases. CDR3 length: 11 amino acids. Germline-derived CDR1 and CDR2 are SGDLS and YYNGEE. Here the CDR3 DNA reads TGTGCCAGCAGACGGGGGGACACCATATATTTT. Protein product: CASRRGDTIYF.

This rearrangement joins TRBV6-5 to TRBJ1-5, with 8 bases lining up with TRBD1. The CDR3 has 15 residues. V shed 5 bases and J 6 bases; nucleotides not matched to a gene: 9. Germline loops: CDR1 MNHEY, CDR2 SVGAGI. The CDR3 spells CASSVTGEGGQPQHF. The CDR3 DNA follows: TGTGCCAGCAGTGTGACAGGGGAGGGTGGTCAGCCCCAGCATTTT.

This clone was counted a single time. The chain couples TRBV14 to TRBJ2-1; possibly TRBD1 for D (6 bases). The V gene's germline CDR1 is SGHDN and CDR2 FVKESK. The CDR3 has 12 amino acids. Trimming removed 4 bases at V and 10 bases at J, with 11 bases between. The CDR3: CASSPRRGEQFF. The CDR3 DNA reads TGTGCCAGCAGCCCCCGTAGGGGGGAGCAGTTCTTC.

The V call is TRBV6-5, the J call TRBJ2-5; no reliable D call. CDR3 length: 11 residues. V lost 5 bases, J lost 5 bases, and 6 bases lay in between. Germline V gene data show CDR1 as MNHEY and CDR2 as SVGAGI. The CDR3 is CASSGRETQYF. The CDR3 nucleotides read TGTGCCAGCAGTGGCAGGGAGACCCAGTACTTC.

This chain uses TRBV2 with TRBJ2-3; D is undetermined. The V end lost 1 base, the J end lost 2 bases, and 10 bases lay between the germline ends. From germline, CDR1 is SNHLY and CDR2 FYNNEI. This CDR3 has 15 amino acids. The CDR3 is CASSEGQSNTDTQYF. As DNA, the CDR3 is TGTGCCAGCAGTGAAGGTCAAAGTAACACAGATACGCAGTATTTT.

J is TRBJ2-5 and V is TRBV11-1, with 12 bases lining up with TRBD2. V dropped 1 base and J dropped 4; count of bases not matched to a gene: 10. CDR1 is SGHAT and CDR2 is FQDESV in the germline V gene (reference sequence). This CDR3 contains 18 residues. The CDR3 DNA follows: TGTGCCAGCAGCTTAGATTGGCTAGCGGGGGGGCCCGGAGAGACCCAGTACTTC. Translating gives CASSLDWLAGGPGETQYF.

In this sample, this clone turned up once. In DNA form, the CDR3 reads TGTGCCAGCAGCTTAGGGGGGGGGCGGAACGAGCAGTACTTC. This codes for CASSLGGGRNEQYF. V and J are TRBV7-6 and TRBJ2-7; TRBD2 is a possible D gene (7 bases). The CDR3 loop spans 14 amino acids. In germline, CDR1 is SGHVS, CDR2 FNYEAQ. The V end lost 1 base, the J end lost 5 bases, and 12 bases lay between the germline ends.

The chain links TRBV30 to TRBJ1-2, with no clear D. V shed 1 base and J shed 5 bases, with 17 bases lying between them. CDR1 is GTSNPN and CDR2 is SVGIG in the germline V gene (reference sequence). The CDR3 spans 15 residues. The DNA of the CDR3 is TGTGCCTGGAGTGCGTCGACCCTACGGGAGTATGGCTACACCTTC. Its protein product is CAWSASTLREYGYTF.

This chain joins TRBV5-6 and TRBJ1-3, with D possibly being TRBD1 (6 bases). The CDR3 consists of 14 residues. CDR1 and CDR2 (germline): SGHDT, YYEEEE. The V and J ends lost 6 bases and 3 bases respectively, with 13 bases between them. The CDR3 spells CASTWGGGGNTIYF. CDR3 bases: TGTGCCAGCACCTGGGGGGGCGGTGGAAACACCATATATTTT.

V and J are TRBV11-2 and TRBJ1-1, with 7 bases fitting TRBD1. The CDR3 contains 16 residues. Germline loops: CDR1 SGHAT, CDR2 FQNNGV. V lost 4 bases to trimming and J lost 2 bases; unmatched junction nucleotides: 10. The CDR3 spells CASSSLGQDENTEAFF. The CDR3 DNA sequence: TGTGCCAGCAGCTCCCTCGGACAGGATGAAAACACTGAAGCTTTCTTT.

This chain joins TRBV29-1 and TRBJ2-3; D unresolved. V was trimmed by 2 bases and J by 2 bases, leaving 11 bases between them. This CDR3 comprises 14 residues. The germline V gene has CDR1 SQVTM and CDR2 ANQGSEA. CDR3 in amino acids: CSVEPLRDTDTQYF. DNA for the CDR3: TGCAGCGTTGAACCTCTCAGAGACACAGATACGCAGTATTTT.

In its sample, this clone was seen once. V and J are TRBV4-1 and TRBJ2-5; TRBD1 is a possible D gene (5 bases). This CDR3 has 16 amino acids. V lost 4 bases to trimming and J lost 2 bases, with 17 bases between them. Germline CDR1 reads MGHRA; CDR2 reads YSYEKL. CDR3 bases: TGCGCCAGCAGCCCTGAATCTAGGACAATACAAGAGACCCAGTACTTC. Translating it yields CASSPESRTIQETQYF.

The J gene is TRBJ2-1, the V gene TRBV10-2, with D possibly matching TRBD2 (7 bases). Trimming took off 0 bases at V and 3 bases at J, with 12 bases between the two ends. Germline V gene data show CDR1 as WSHSY and CDR2 as SAAADI. CDR3 size: 16 residues. CDR3 in amino acids: CASSESIGGGYNEQFF. The DNA of the CDR3 is TGCGCCAGCAGTGAGTCGATAGGGGGGGGCTACAATGAGCAGTTCTTC.

This rearrangement joins TRBV7-2 to TRBJ1-2; D remains unclear. This CDR3 is built from 13 residues. Germline loops: CDR1 SGHTA, CDR2 FQGNSA. Trimming removed 5 bases from V and 4 bases from J, with 11 bases in between. The CDR3, as DNA: TGTGCCAGCAGCCCCTTGGAGGGCTATGGCTACACCTTC. Translation gives CASSPLEGYGYTF.

This sequence joins TRBV7-9 and TRBJ2-5; a possible D gene is TRBD2 (6 bases). The CDR3 covers 14 residues. V gave up 4 bases and J gave up 3 bases, with 12 bases separating them. Germline V CDR1 and CDR2: SEHNR, FQNEAQ (reference sequence). CDR3: CASSYETSKETQYF. CDR3 bases: TGTGCCAGCAGCTACGAGACTAGTAAAGAGACCCAGTACTTC.

The V and J genes are TRBV7-9 and TRBJ2-7; the match to TRBD1 covers 7 bases. The CDR3 runs 16 residues. The junction had 5 bases not matched to a gene; V was cut back by 0 bases and J by 0 bases. Per the germline V gene, CDR1 is SEHNR and CDR2 is FQNEAQ (reference sequence). CDR3 protein: CASSLAGQKYSYEQYF. In nucleotides, the CDR3 is TGTGCCAGCAGCTTAGCGGGACAGAAATACTCCTACGAGCAGTACTTC.

V usage is TRBV5-5 and J usage is TRBJ1-1; D not certain. CDR3 size: 15 residues. Trimming stripped 0 bases from V and 0 bases from J, with 9 bases between. Germline V gene sequence: CDR1 SGHKS, CDR2 YYEKEE (reference sequence). The CDR3 sequence: CASSLDWVMNTEAFF. CDR3 nucleotide sequence: TGTGCCAGCAGCTTGGACTGGGTGATGAACACTGAAGCTTTCTTT. The full variable domain, in which reference TRBV5-5 and TRBJ1-1 provide the parts outside the CDR3, is DAGVTQSPTHLIKTRGQQVTLRCSPISGHKSVSWYQQVLGQGPQFIFQYYEKEERGRGNFPDRFSARQFPNYSSELNVNALLLGDSALYLCASSLDWVMNTEAFFGQGTRLTVV.

The chain combines TRBV7-9 with TRBJ2-5, with TRBD1 matching 8 bases. CDR1 and CDR2 from the germline V gene are SEHNR and FQNEAQ (reference sequence). Germline trimming cut 5 bases from V and 5 bases from J; bases unmatched to any gene: 4. This CDR3 comprises 13 residues. The DNA of the CDR3 is TGTGCCAGCAGCCGACAGGGGTCGGAGACCCAGTACTTC. It is translated as CASSRQGSETQYF.